The rows below give T cell receptor beta chains drawn from one sample of a study of T-cell reconstitution after alpha-beta-depleted transplantation in children. TCRdb fed the PCR reads into MiXCR, producing one record per CDR3 protein. The sample includes fewer than 700,000 distinct CDR3 sequences, 13% of them seen just once. Sequencing used PBMCs, mostly from graft donor cells, obtained 360 days after TCRalphabeta/CD19-depleted stem cell transplant. The source of these receptors is a male patient younger than 18 who had a stem cell transplant for acute myeloid leukemia, so the T cells may come from the graft donor. Both conserved end residues are part of each CDR3. The D gene is left open where the match is weak. Not all rows give a size; the values are once, few, many and, for expanded clones, a class.

j_call d_call clone_size v_call cdr3_aa cdr3_nt
TRBJ2-5 . many TRBV6-2/TRBV6-3 CASSHDLMTGQETQYF TGTGCCAGCAGCCATGATCTCATGACAGGCCAAGAGACCCAGTACTTC
TRBJ2-1 TRBD1 few TRBV30 CAWRGQGYEQFF TGTGCCTGGAGGGGACAGGGCTATGAGCAGTTCTTC
TRBJ2-7 TRBD1 . TRBV7-2 CASSPGGGQGYEQYF TGTGCCAGCAGCCCCGGAGGGGGACAGGGCTACGAGCAGTACTTC
TRBJ2-7 TRBD2 . TRBV15 CATSRDVVTSGRVVTYEQYF TGTGCCACCAGCAGAGATGTAGTGACTAGCGGGAGGGTTGTAACCTACGAGCAGTACTTC
TRBJ2-4 TRBD1 many TRBV6-2/TRBV6-3 CASSYSLPGTEAKNIQYF TGTGCCAGCAGTTACAGCCTCCCTGGGACAGAGGCCAAAAACATTCAGTACTTC
TRBJ2-1 TRBD1 . TRBV6-1 CATPESGGGQWFF TGTGCCACCCCCGAATCAGGGGGCGGGCAGTGGTTCTTC
TRBJ2-1 TRBD2 many TRBV28 CASSRGLAGAYNEQFF TGTGCCAGCAGTCGCGGACTAGCGGGTGCCTACAATGAGCAGTTCTTC
TRBJ2-2 . few TRBV10-3 CATHPRKADTGELFF TGTGCCACCCACCCGAGGAAGGCCGACACCGGGGAGCTGTTTTTT
TRBJ2-7 TRBD2 once TRBV29-1 CSVAGGLESYEQYF TGCAGCGTTGCGGGAGGTTTGGAGTCATACGAGCAGTACTTC
TRBJ2-3 TRBD2 few TRBV20-1 CSARLGLAGGGTDTQYF TGCAGTGCTAGACTGGGACTAGCGGGAGGGGGTACAGATACGCAGTATTTT
TRBJ2-7 TRBD2 few TRBV20-1 CSARDFRLAAYEQYF TGCAGTGCTAGAGATTTTCGGCTAGCGGCCTACGAGCAGTACTTC
TRBJ2-1 . many TRBV7-8 CASSWGGWDIF TGTGCCAGCAGCTGGGGCGGCTGGGACATCTTC
TRBJ1-2 . few TRBV24-1 CATSDSSYGYTF TGTGCCACCAGTGATTCATCCTATGGCTACACCTTC
TRBJ2-7 . few TRBV29-1 CSVAGSPTLSYEQYF TGCAGCGTTGCCGGTTCTCCGACCCTATCCTACGAGCAGTACTTC
TRBJ2-1 . . TRBV6-5 CASSYSSTRIGEQFF TGTGCCAGCAGTTACTCGTCGACTAGGATCGGTGAGCAGTTCTTC
TRBJ2-2 . . TRBV29-1 CSVVSGPGELFF TGCAGCGTGGTATCCGGGCCGGGGGAGCTGTTTTTT
TRBJ2-7 TRBD2 few TRBV9 CASSGSGLAGIEQYF TGTGCCAGCAGCGGCTCGGGACTAGCGGGTATCGAGCAGTACTTC
TRBJ2-3 . few TRBV7-3 CASSLNHVTDTQCF TGTGCCAGCAGCTTAAATCACGTGACAGATACGCAGTGTTTT
TRBJ2-2 . few TRBV3-1 CASSQAGQNTGELFF TGTGCCAGCAGCCAAGCGGGACAGAACACCGGGGAGCTGTTTTTT
TRBJ2-7 TRBD1 many TRBV29-1 CSVEPGQGAFEQYF TGCAGCGTTGAACCTGGACAGGGGGCCTTCGAGCAGTACTTC
TRBJ2-7 . once TRBV5-1 CARAISLAYVYEQYF TGCGCCAGAGCGATCAGTCTAGCTTATGTCTACGAGCAGTACTTC
TRBJ1-2 TRBD1 . TRBV12-3/TRBV12-4 CASSLPGQGVLGYTF TGTGCCAGCAGTTTACCGGGACAGGGGGTTCTTGGCTACACCTTC
TRBJ2-7 TRBD2 . TRBV29-1 CSVEPGLAGISYEQYF TGCAGCGTTGAACCAGGACTAGCGGGAATCTCCTACGAGCAGTACTTC
TRBJ2-5 TRBD2 . TRBV10-3 CAGRPGLAGGQETQYF TGTGCCGGCCGTCCTGGACTAGCGGGAGGGCAAGAGACCCAGTACTTC
TRBJ2-1 . . TRBV11-3 CASSLAFTSDYNEQFF TGTGCCAGCAGCTTAGCGTTTACCTCGGACTACAATGAGCAGTTCTTC
TRBJ2-3 . . TRBV10-3 CAIRGASTDTQYF TGTGCCATCAGGGGCGCTAGCACAGATACGCAGTATTTT
TRBJ2-1 TRBD2 few TRBV27 CASSPRTSRALDNEQFF TGTGCCAGCAGTCCCCGGACTAGCAGGGCTTTGGACAATGAGCAGTTCTTC
TRBJ2-4 . few TRBV7-9 CASSSPSWGIQYF TGTGCCAGCAGCTCCCCGTCCTGGGGCATTCAGTACTTC
TRBJ2-5 . few TRBV5-1 CASSRGSAQAETQYF TGCGCCAGCAGCCGGGGGAGCGCACAGGCGGAGACCCAGTACTTC
TRBJ2-6 TRBD1 . TRBV29-1 CSVDPGQGRSGANVLTF TGCAGCGTTGACCCGGGACAGGGGCGCTCTGGGGCCAACGTCCTGACTTTC
TRBJ2-7 . . TRBV20-1 CSVHAGTPREQYF TGCAGTGTCCATGCCGGGACCCCAAGGGAGCAGTACTTC
TRBJ2-3 . few TRBV15 CATSRYRLVIHTQYF TGTGCCACCAGCAGATATCGACTAGTTATCCATACGCAGTATTTT
TRBJ2-1 TRBD2 . TRBV20-1 CSPGLPYSGSSYNEQFF TGCAGCCCAGGCCTTCCCTATAGCGGGAGCTCCTACAATGAGCAGTTCTTC
TRBJ2-5 . few TRBV7-9 CASSRPIETQYF TGTGCCAGCAGTCGACCAATCGAGACCCAGTACTTC
TRBJ2-5 TRBD2 many TRBV11-2 CASSSLGSRVREGTQYF TGTGCCAGCAGCTCCCTGGGATCCAGGGTTCGGGAGGGGACCCAGTACTTC
TRBJ2-3 TRBD2 few TRBV12-3/TRBV12-4 CASSSGLAGASTDTQYF TGTGCCAGCAGTTCGGGACTAGCGGGAGCTAGCACAGATACGCAGTATTTT
TRBJ2-7 TRBD2 few TRBV28 CASRSSGSNEQYF TGTGCCAGCAGATCTAGCGGGAGTAACGAGCAGTACTTC
TRBJ2-2 TRBD2 . TRBV29-1 CSATSANTGELFF TGCAGCGCTACTAGCGCAAACACCGGGGAGCTGTTTTTT
TRBJ2-3 . many TRBV5-1 CASSPWGTGPEDTQYF TGCGCCAGCAGCCCCTGGGGCACCGGTCCTGAAGATACGCAGTATTTT
TRBJ2-7 . . TRBV6-1 CASSRGHSYEQYF TGTGCCAGCAGCAGGGGACATTCCTACGAGCAGTACTTC
TRBJ2-4 . . TRBV7-2 CASSSGQLDIQYF TGTGCCAGCAGCTCCGGACAGTTAGACATTCAGTACTTC
TRBJ2-3 TRBD2 many TRBV24-1 CATSDLSGLVGGPTDTQYF TGTGCCACCAGTGATTTATCGGGACTAGTGGGAGGCCCCACAGATACGCAGTATTTT
TRBJ2-7 TRBD2 many TRBV12-3/TRBV12-4 CASSLEVLGGRMGYEQYF TGTGCCAGCAGTTTGGAAGTCCTGGGCGGGAGGATGGGCTACGAGCAGTACTTC